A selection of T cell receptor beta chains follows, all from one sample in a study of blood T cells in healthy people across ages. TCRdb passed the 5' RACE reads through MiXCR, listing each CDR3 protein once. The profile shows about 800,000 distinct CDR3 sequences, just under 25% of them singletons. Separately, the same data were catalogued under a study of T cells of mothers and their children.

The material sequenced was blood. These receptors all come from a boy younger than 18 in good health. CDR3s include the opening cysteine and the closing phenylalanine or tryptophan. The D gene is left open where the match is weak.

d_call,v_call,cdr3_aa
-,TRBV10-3,CAIHGMNTEAFF
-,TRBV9,CASSVSIRAVGSNYGYTF
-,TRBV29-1,CSVGALMNTEAFF
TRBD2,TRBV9,CASSVGVAGATSGANVLTF
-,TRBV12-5,CASGLSRTLGTEENIQYF
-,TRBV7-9,CASSQNVNTIYF
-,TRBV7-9,CASSLNPYGEQYF
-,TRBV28,CASSWSVPVDTQYF
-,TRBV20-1,CSARENWRETQYF
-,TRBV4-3,CASSQELGWNFAPGTQYF
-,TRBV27,CASSYLSSGANVLTF
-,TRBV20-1,CSARPGTNTEAFF
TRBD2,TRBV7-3,CASSFERDGTQYF
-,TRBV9,CASSVGSQRAGRQGNTEAFF
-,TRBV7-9,CASSPREGTEAFF
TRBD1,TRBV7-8,CASSLLSGGNQETQYF
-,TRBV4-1,CASSQVPQPAYEQYF
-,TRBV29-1,CSVLGFQETQYF
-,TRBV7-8,CASRLDEGGTEAFF
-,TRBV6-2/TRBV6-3,CASIGRSSKNIQYF
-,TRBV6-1,CASSEIGAAFF
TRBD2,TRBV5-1,CASSPSVAGGPISTDTQYF
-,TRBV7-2,CASGGRQGTQYF
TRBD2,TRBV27,CARPWWPDRLAGAYEQYF
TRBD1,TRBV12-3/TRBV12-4,CASRETGVSSYEQYF
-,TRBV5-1,CASSLGHDTDTQYF
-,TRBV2,CASCEDGLLPKNIQYF
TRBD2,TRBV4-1,CASSQDRSGLAGAGELFF
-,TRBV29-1,CSPPRFDTQYF
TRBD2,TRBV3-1,CASSQEALAGVYEQYF
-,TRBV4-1,CASSQDSELLNYGYTF
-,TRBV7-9,CASSLRGGQNGDEQYF
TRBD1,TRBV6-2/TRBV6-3,CASSYVDRVKDEQYF
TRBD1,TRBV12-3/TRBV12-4,CASSLGQGVWQPQHF
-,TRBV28,CASSLWAGQSSYEQYF
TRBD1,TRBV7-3,CACSVGQRGVSNTGAFF
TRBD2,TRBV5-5,CASSLVGLAGPEQFF
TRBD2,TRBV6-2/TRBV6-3,CASSPQREGWNEQFF
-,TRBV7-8,CASSLGKQGNTEAFF
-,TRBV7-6,CASSPSTGLQETQYF